The 16 T cell receptor beta chains listed next were all sequenced from one sample in a study of T cell changes during pregnancy in multiple sclerosis. Libraries were prepared by immunoSEQ multiplex PCR; TCRdb keeps only in-frame clonotypes and omits some of them. The table has 45,000 to 55,000 clones, about nine tenths seen once. Source: CD4+ T cells from peripheral blood mononuclear cells, taken after pregnancy. Receptor source: a female donor in good health, enrolled as a control in a pregnancy study.

The V gene is TRBV6-1, the J gene TRBJ1-6; D is unresolved. CDR1 is MNHNS, CDR2 SASEGT, per germline. This CDR3 has 14 amino acids. V was clipped by 5 bases and J by 5 bases, with 10 bases between them. The CDR3 DNA reads as TGTGCCAGCAGTTCCTACAGAGATAATTCACCCCTCCACTTT. Protein sequence: CASSSYRDNSPLHF.

The chain joins TRBV5-4 to TRBJ2-2; 11 nucleotides align to TRBD2. The V segment lost 3 bases and the J segment 3 bases; nucleotides outside the gene matches: 1. There are 15 residues in the CDR3. Germline V gene lookup returns CDR1 SGHNT and CDR2 YYREEE (reference sequence). The CDR3 DNA follows: TGTGCCAGCAGCTCTAGCGGGGGGTACACCGGGGAGCTGTTTTTT. It yields the protein CASSSSGGYTGELFF.

The chain employs TRBV6-1 and TRBJ2-2; D might be TRBD1 (6 bases). CDR3 size: 14 residues. V dropped 4 bases and J dropped 5 bases, with 11 bases sitting between them. Germline V lookup: CDR1 MNHNS, CDR2 SASEGT. The CDR3 DNA is TGTGCCAGCAGTGGTTACAGGGTTACCGGGGAGCTGTTTTTT. Amino acids: CASSGYRVTGELFF.

V gene TRBV5-1 combines with J gene TRBJ2-5; TRBD1 aligns across 11 bases. The J call could be wrong; TRBJ2-7 is a better fit for the DNA end. The CDR3 sequence is 24 residues long. CDR1 SGHRS and CDR2 YFSETQ come from the germline V gene. The CDR3 DNA reads as TGCGCCAGCAGCCGGCGGTTAGTCCCCTCCGGGGACAGGGGGTTGAACTACTTCCCCTACGAGCAGTACTTC. It codes for CASSRRLVPSGDRGLNYFPYEQYF.

This clone was seen a handful of times. The genes are TRBV6-1 and TRBJ1-1; D might be TRBD1 (6 bases). This CDR3 has 13 residues. V lost 11 bases, J lost 0 bases, and 13 bases lay in between. CDR1 and CDR2 from the germline V gene are MNHNS and SASEGT. The CDR3 loop reads CALQGRVNTEAFF. Here the CDR3 DNA reads TGTGCCTTACAGGGTAGGGTGAACACTGAAGCTTTCTTT.

This clone was detected only once. The CDR3 region has the DNA TGTGCCAGCTCACCCGCTAGCGGGGGGGCCGGAAACACAGATACGCAGTATTTT. Amino acids: CASSPASGGAGNTDTQYF. The V and J genes are TRBV18 and TRBJ2-3, with TRBD2 identical over 12 bases. Germline CDR1 is KGHSH and CDR2 is LQKENI. Trimming removed 3 bases from V and 2 bases from J; junction bases left unmatched: 9. The CDR3 length is 18 residues.

The chain carries TRBV5-1 and TRBJ1-5; no firm D call. The CDR3 has 17 residues. Germline V gene data show CDR1 as SGHRS and CDR2 as YFSETQ. V lost 8 bases and J 0 bases, leaving 21 bases between the germline ends. Here the CDR3 DNA reads TGCGCCAGAAGAACACCGATACCATTTAATAGCAATCAGCCCCAGCATTTT. The encoded protein is CARRTPIPFNSNQPQHF.

The chain recombines TRBV5-4 with TRBJ1-5; perhaps TRBD1 as D (6 bases). The ends were cut back, 5 bases at V and 7 bases at J, with 16 bases in the middle. This CDR3 comprises 14 residues. The V gene's germline CDR1 is SGHNT and CDR2 YYREEE (reference sequence). CDR3 bases: TGTGCCAGCAGTCATCAGGGGAGTGGACAGCCCCAGCATTTT. Translating gives CASSHQGSGQPQHF.

The V gene is TRBV6-4, the J gene TRBJ2-7; maybe TRBD1 (6 bases). V dropped 5 bases and J dropped 0 bases, with 11 bases sitting between them. Per the germline V gene, CDR1 is MRHNA and CDR2 is SNTAGT. The CDR3 runs to 14 residues. CDR3 sequence reads: CASSRTAFSYEQYF. The CDR3 DNA reads TGTGCCAGCAGTAGGACAGCTTTCTCCTACGAGCAGTACTTC.

The chain employs TRBV9 and TRBJ2-1, with 10 positions matching TRBD2. CDR1 is SGDLS, CDR2 YYNGEE, per germline. The length of the CDR3 is 17 residues. The V gene end was trimmed by 4 bases and the J gene end by 3 bases; junction bases not matched to a gene: 10. The CDR3 bases are TGTGCCAGCAGCCCCCGACGAGCGGGAGGGTTCTACAATGAGCAGTTCTTC. As protein: CASSPRRAGGFYNEQFF.

The J gene is TRBJ2-6, the V gene TRBV5-1, with TRBD1 matching 7 bases. The ends lost 2 bases at V and 2 bases at J; junction bases unmatched: 1. The CDR3 is 15 amino acids. Germline V lookup: CDR1 SGHRS, CDR2 YFSETQ. Written as DNA, the CDR3 is TGCGCCAGCAGCTTAGGGGGCGCTGGGGCCAACGTCCTGACTTTC. Amino acid sequence: CASSLGGAGANVLTF.

This chain joins TRBV2 and TRBJ1-5; 8 nucleotides match TRBD1. J lost 4 bases, V lost 4 bases, and 6 bases had no gene match. This CDR3 spans 15 amino acids. Germline values: CDR1 SNHLY, CDR2 FYNNEI. CDR3 sequence reads: CASSVGQAGNQPQHF. The CDR3 DNA follows: TGTGCCAGCAGTGTGGGACAGGCAGGAAATCAGCCCCAGCATTTT.

The V call is TRBV5-1, the J call TRBJ1-4; the match to TRBD1 covers 9 bases. Per the germline V gene, CDR1 is SGHRS and CDR2 is YFSETQ. CDR3 length: 14 residues. The V and J ends lost 4 bases and 8 bases, in that order; junction bases with no gene match: 6. The CDR3 nucleotides read TGCGCCAGCAGCACGGGACAGGGTGAAGAAAAACTGTTTTTT. Its translation: CASSTGQGEEKLFF.

DNA of the CDR3: TGTGCCAGCAGTTTAGGGGACAGGACTGAAAAACTGTTTTTT. This translates into CASSLGDRTEKLFF. V usage is TRBV28 and J usage is TRBJ1-4; 8 bases map to TRBD1. With 2 bases clipped from V and 7 bases from J, the junction kept 3 bases outside the gene matches. Germline V CDR1 and CDR2: MDHEN, SYDVKM. CDR3 length: 14 residues. The full variable domain, its missing parts supplied by reference TRBV28 and TRBJ1-4, is DVKVTQSSRYLVKRTGEKVFLECVQDMDHENMFWYRQDPGLGLRLIYFSYDVKMKEKGDIPEGYSVSREKKERFSLILESASTNQTSMYLCASSLGDRTEKLFFGSGTQLSVL.

The chain has TRBV28 and TRBJ1-5; TRBD1 matches at 7 bases. V dropped 6 bases and J dropped 3; count of bases not matched to a gene: 2. The CDR3 contains 13 residues. Looked up from germline, CDR1 is MDHEN and CDR2 is SYDVKM. CDR3 nucleotide sequence: TGTGCCAGCAGACAGGGGATCAATCAGCCCCAGCATTTT. Protein: CASRQGINQPQHF.

The chain joins TRBV6-1 to TRBJ2-1; 12 bases match TRBD2. V shed 7 bases and J 6 bases; nucleotides not matched to a gene: 4. Germline V gene sequence: CDR1 MNHNS, CDR2 SASEGT. CDR3 size: 14 residues. The chain's CDR3 is CASTRLAGVNEQFF. CDR3 in DNA: TGTGCCAGCACCCGACTAGCGGGAGTCAATGAGCAGTTCTTC.